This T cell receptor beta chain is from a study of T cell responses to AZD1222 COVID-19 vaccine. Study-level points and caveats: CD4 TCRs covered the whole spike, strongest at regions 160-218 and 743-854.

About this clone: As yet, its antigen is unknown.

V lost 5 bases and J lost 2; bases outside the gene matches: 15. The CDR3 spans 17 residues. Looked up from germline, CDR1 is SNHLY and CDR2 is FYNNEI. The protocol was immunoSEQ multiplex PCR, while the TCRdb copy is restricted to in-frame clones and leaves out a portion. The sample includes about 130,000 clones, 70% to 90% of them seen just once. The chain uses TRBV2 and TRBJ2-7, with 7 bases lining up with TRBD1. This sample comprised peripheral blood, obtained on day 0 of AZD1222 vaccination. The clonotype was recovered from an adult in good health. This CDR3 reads CASSHRQGEYLTYEQYF. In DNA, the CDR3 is TGTGCCAGCAGTCACCGCCAGGGGGAGTATCTGACCTACGAGCAGTACTTC.